This T cell receptor (beta chain) was captured in a study of identical twins' blood T cells. A word on this clonotype: With a much larger clone just one base away, this may be a read error.

Under the authors' procedure: Clonotypes per individual ranged from about 85,000 to nearly 550,000. TCRdb independently ran MiXCR on the 5' RACE reads; one entry per CDR3 protein. In this record, the V and J calls reflect TCRdb's handling and not the investigators' own analysis. This sample carries around 380,000 distinct CDR3 sequences, about 28% of them seen once, and the ten largest clones take roughly 6.1%. The CDR3 consists of 16 residues. Germline CDR1 is DFQATT and CDR2 is SNEGSKA (reference sequence). Sequenced input: PBMCs. V and J are TRBV20-1 and TRBJ2-3, with 14 bases lining up with TRBD2. This TCR derives from a woman aged 18-50 years in good health. CDR3 in DNA: TGCAATGCTAGGGGGACTAGCGGGAGTATTACAGATACGCAGTATTTT. Translated: CNARGTSGSITDTQYF.